One sample yielded the 27 T cell receptor beta chains listed below, sequenced in a study of blood T cell repertoires in COVID-19. Only in-frame clones appear in the TCRdb table, and some are missing; sequencing was by immunoSEQ multiplex PCR. This table holds approximately 190,000 clones, approximately 90% found once. Sequences were obtained from peripheral blood. The receptors shown here come from a middle-aged man with active or convalescent COVID-19.

This chain uses TRBV21-1 with TRBJ2-3; the table gives TRBD1 as D, unverified against the DNA. TRBV21-1 is classified as a pseudogene. The CDR3 is made up of 17 amino acids. The CDR3: CASSTSGQTYSSDTQYF. The DNA for the CDR3 is TGTGCCAGCAGCACATCGGGACAGACCTACTCCTCAGATACGCAGTATTTT.

This clone has just one count. The chain couples TRBV30 to TRBJ2-7; 10 nucleotides align to TRBD2. Per the germline V gene, CDR1 is GTSNPN and CDR2 is SVGIG (reference sequence). V was clipped by 0 bases and J by 4 bases; unmatched bases: 6. CDR3 length: 15 amino acids. The DNA for the CDR3 is TGTGCCTGGAGTGTAACTTCTAGCGGGAGTTACGAGCAGTACTTC. It encodes CAWSVTSSGSYEQYF.

V usage is TRBV4-1 and J usage is TRBJ1-6; D unclear. The CDR3 runs to 16 residues. Germline V gene data show CDR1 as MGHRA and CDR2 as YSYEKL. Trimming left V 2 bases short and J 0 bases short, with 8 bases between. The CDR3 DNA reads TGCGCCAGCAGCCAACCAAGGAGCTCCTATAATTCACCCCTCCACTTT. Translation: CASSQPRSSYNSPLHF.

This CDR3 reads CASTRQGQMNTGELFF. In nucleotides, the CDR3 is TGTGCCAGTACCAGACAAGGACAGATGAACACCGGGGAGCTGTTTTTT. The rearrangement links TRBV19 to TRBJ2-2, with D tentatively TRBD1 (6 bases). Germline assignment: CDR1 LNHDA and CDR2 SQIVND (reference sequence). Deletions cut 7 bases from V and 1 base from J, with 16 bases between. There are 16 residues in the CDR3. Supplemented by reference TRBV19 and TRBJ2-2, the full variable domain reads DGGITQSPKYLFRKEGQNVTLSCEQNLNHDAMYWYRQDPGQGLRLIYYSQIVNDFQKGDIAEGYSVSREKKESFPLTVTSAQKNPTAFYLCASTRQGQMNTGELFFGEGSRLTVL.

Comment on this clone: A junction end diverges from the germline sequence, so it may reflect a read error. This chain uses TRBV18 with TRBJ1-2, with 10 positions matching TRBD1. This CDR3 has 16 residues. Germline V CDR1 and CDR2: KGHSH, LQKENI. This chain's CDR3 is CASSPPMGQGNYGYTF. The CDR3, as DNA: TGTGCCAGCTCCCCACCAATGGGACAGGGGAACTATGGCTACACCTTC.

The chain couples TRBV14 to TRBJ2-5, with 7 bases lining up with TRBD1. The CDR3 has 14 residues. The J segment lost 5 bases and the V segment lost 2 bases, leaving 5 bases of the junction unmatched. CDR1 is SGHDN, CDR2 FVKESK, per germline. The CDR3 region has the DNA TGTGCCAGCAGCCAATCGACAGGGTGGGAGACCCAGTACTTC. Encoded protein: CASSQSTGWETQYF.

The chain uses TRBV28 and TRBJ1-1, with D possibly being TRBD1 (6 bases). From germline, CDR1 is MDHEN and CDR2 SYDVKM. With 4 bases removed from V and 5 bases from J, the gap between germline ends came to 17 bases. The CDR3 covers 15 residues. In DNA, the CDR3 is TGTGCCAGCAGTTCCCCGGGGGGGGCAAGAACTGAAGCTTTCTTT. Amino acid sequence: CASSSPGGARTEAFF.

The chain carries TRBV19 and TRBJ2-5; TRBD2 matches 12 bases. The CDR3 covers 18 residues. V shed 8 bases, J shed 3 bases, and the junction held 16 bases outside the gene matches. Germline V gives CDR1 LNHDA, CDR2 SQIVND (reference sequence). CDR3 DNA: TGTGCCAGTGGGGCTGCTAGCGGGGGGGCCCCAACTGAAGAGACCCAGTACTTC. Translating gives CASGAASGGAPTEETQYF.

The chain uses TRBV11-3 and TRBJ2-3; perhaps TRBD1 as D (5 bases). Germline CDR1 reads SGHNT; CDR2 reads YENEEA. The CDR3 spans 14 residues. V lost 3 bases, J lost 0 bases, and 7 bases lay in between. CDR3 nucleotide sequence: TGTGCCAGCAGCTTCGACAGTAGCACAGATACGCAGTATTTT. It codes for CASSFDSSTDTQYF. The entire variable domain, with the rest obtained from reference TRBV11-3 and TRBJ2-3, is as follows: EAGVVQSPRYKIIEKKQPVAFWCNPISGHNTLYWYLQNLGQGPELLIRYENEEAVDDSQLPKDRFSAERLKGVDSTLKIQPAELGDSAVYLCASSFDSSTDTQYFGPGTRLTVL.

CDR3 sequence reads: CASSKTSGGFYEQYF. Written as DNA, the CDR3 is TGTGCCAGCAGTAAGACTAGCGGGGGCTTCTACGAGCAGTACTTC. The V and J genes are TRBV6-5 and TRBJ2-7; 12 bases match TRBD2. The germline V gene encodes CDR1 MNHEY and CDR2 SVGAGI. J gave up 3 bases and V 5 bases, and 5 bases lay outside the gene matches. The CDR3 covers 15 residues.

The genes are TRBV6-1 and TRBJ1-3; D is unclear. Germline V gene data show CDR1 as MNHNS and CDR2 as SASEGT. CDR3 length: 15 amino acids. V shed 2 bases and J shed 2 bases, with 10 bases lying between them. This CDR3 is CASSERGLAGNTIYF. The CDR3 coding sequence is TGTGCCAGCAGTGAAAGAGGGCTTGCTGGAAACACCATATATTTT.

The chain joins TRBV21-1 to TRBJ2-7; the table assigns TRBD2, which was not confirmed against the DNA. TRBV21-1 is a known pseudogene. The CDR3 totals 16 residues. The CDR3, as DNA: TGTGCCAGCAGCAAAGGAGGACTAGCGGGGGGTGGCGAGCAGTACTTC. This gives the protein CASSKGGLAGGGEQYF.

V and J are TRBV5-8 and TRBJ1-2, with no clear D. The CDR3 consists of 13 residues. Trimming stripped 1 base from V and 8 bases from J, with 12 bases between. CDR1 is SGHTS, CDR2 YDEGEE, per germline. The CDR3 DNA reads TGTGCCAGCAGCTTGCCGGGGTCGGTCGGCTACACCTTC. It translates to CASSLPGSVGYTF.

This sequence joins TRBV6-5 and TRBJ2-3; D is possibly TRBD2 (6 bases). The length of the CDR3 is 15 residues. V was pared by 6 bases and J by 0 bases, with 13 bases between. Per germline, CDR1 MNHEY and CDR2 SVGAGI. CDR3 nucleotides: TGTGCCAGCAGCGAGACTAGGGATAGCACAGATACGCAGTATTTT. This sequence encodes CASSETRDSTDTQYF.

The sample holds a few counts of this clone. The chain joins TRBV24-1 to TRBJ1-1, with 8 positions matching TRBD1. The V gene's germline CDR1 is KGHDR and CDR2 SFDVKD. The junction had 4 bases not matched to a gene; V was cut back by 4 bases and J by 1 base. The CDR3 spans 15 residues. Written as DNA, the CDR3 is TGTGCCACCAGTGACGACAGGGGAGGGAACACTGAAGCTTTCTTT. As protein: CATSDDRGGNTEAFF.

CDR3 sequence: CASSQASVRSGYEQYF. The CDR3 DNA follows: TGTGCCAGCAGCCAAGCTTCAGTCAGGTCGGGGTACGAGCAGTACTTC. The chain is built from TRBV4-2 and TRBJ2-7; D perhaps matches TRBD2 (5 bases). Deletions cut 1 base from V and 4 bases from J, with 17 bases between. The length of the CDR3 is 16 residues. Per germline, CDR1 LGHNA and CDR2 YNFKEQ.

The chain couples TRBV5-1 to TRBJ2-5; D perhaps matches TRBD2 (6 bases). This CDR3 has 13 residues. Germline V gives CDR1 SGHRS, CDR2 YFSETQ. Deletions cut 0 bases from V and 7 bases from J, with 10 bases between. CDR3 DNA sequence: TGCGCCAGCAGCTTGGGACTAGGTGGGACCCAGTACTTC. Translated: CASSLGLGGTQYF.

CDR3 sequence reads: CASSLGRDRSSYEQYF. CDR3 coding DNA: TGCGCCAGCAGCTTGGGGCGGGATAGGAGCTCCTACGAGCAGTACTTC. The chain recombines TRBV5-1 with TRBJ2-7; possible D gene TRBD2, 6 bases. The CDR3 loop spans 16 amino acids. Between the trimmed V and J ends, which lost 0 bases and 0 bases, there was a span of 13 bases. The germline CDR1 and CDR2 sequences are SGHRS and YFSETQ.

The chain carries TRBV30 and TRBJ2-5; 9 bases are a match to TRBD1. Germline V gene data show CDR1 as GTSNPN and CDR2 as SVGIG (reference sequence). The CDR3 runs to 13 residues. The J segment lost 4 bases and the V segment lost 6 bases, leaving 6 bases of the junction unmatched. The DNA of the CDR3 is TGTGCCTGCGTCGGGACAGGGCGAGAGACCCAGTACTTC. This translates into CACVGTGRETQYF.

The V and J genes are TRBV2 and TRBJ1-1; D is unclear. CDR1 SNHLY and CDR2 FYNNEI come from the germline V gene. Trimming shortened V by 3 bases and J by 4 bases, and 12 bases separated the two germline ends. This CDR3 comprises 14 residues. The CDR3 nucleotides are TGTGCCAGCAGTGATCGGCGAGGGATCACTGAAGCTTTCTTT. As protein: CASSDRRGITEAFF.

This clone was detected once. The chain combines TRBV27 with TRBJ2-7; no clear D. Germline values: CDR1 MNHEY, CDR2 SMNVEV (reference sequence). This CDR3 region has 13 residues. V was cut by 5 bases and J by 3 bases, with 11 bases left in between. The CDR3 spells CASSHTRNYEQYF. As DNA, the CDR3 is TGTGCCAGCAGTCATACACGAAACTACGAGCAGTACTTC.

CDR3 DNA sequence: TGCGCCAGCAGTGTCGGGGCGTTGACAGGGAACACTGAAGCTTTCTTT. Translation: CASSVGALTGNTEAFF. The J gene is TRBJ1-1, the V gene TRBV10-2; perhaps TRBD1 as D (6 bases). Germline lookup yields CDR1 WSHSY and CDR2 SAAADI. The CDR3 spans 16 residues. Trimming shortened V by 4 bases and J by 1 base, and 16 bases separated the two germline ends.

V and J are TRBV28 and TRBJ2-1; 10 bases match TRBD2. There are 16 residues in the CDR3. Per the germline V gene, CDR1 is MDHEN and CDR2 is SYDVKM. V shed 2 bases and J 8 bases; nucleotides not matched to a gene: 9. CDR3 nucleotides: TGTGCCAGCAGTTTAAGCGGGAGGGCCGGTTTGCATGAGCAGTTCTTC. Amino acids: CASSLSGRAGLHEQFF.

V gene TRBV7-2 combines with J gene TRBJ2-2, with 11 positions matching TRBD2. Germline CDR1 and CDR2: SGHTA and FQGNSA. V shed 1 base, J shed 2 bases, and the junction held 6 bases outside the gene matches. This CDR3 is built from 18 residues. The DNA of the CDR3 is TGTGCCAGCAGCTTAGTTCGGCTAGCGGGAGGTAACACCGGGGAGCTGTTTTTT. Translation gives CASSLVRLAGGNTGELFF.

This clone was picked up one time. The chain is built from TRBV6-5 and TRBJ2-7; possible D gene TRBD1, 5 bases. This CDR3 spans 15 amino acids. V lost 7 bases, J lost 4 bases, and 20 bases lay in between. Germline-derived CDR1 and CDR2 are MNHEY and SVGAGI. The chain's CDR3 is CASTSLDNLIYEQYF. In DNA form, the CDR3 reads TGTGCCAGCACCTCTCTGGACAACCTAATATACGAGCAGTACTTC.

This rearrangement joins TRBV19 to TRBJ2-2; the D gene is possibly TRBD1 (7 bases). CDR1 and CDR2 (germline): LNHDA, SQIVND (reference sequence). V lost 8 bases to trimming and J lost 6 bases, with 22 bases between them. The CDR3 contains 16 residues. The CDR3 loop is CASQNGGGAKAGELFF. The CDR3 coding sequence is TGTGCCAGTCAAAACGGAGGGGGCGCTAAGGCCGGGGAGCTGTTTTTT.

The chain joins TRBV5-1 to TRBJ1-1; D is perhaps TRBD1 (6 bases). The V and J ends lost 4 bases and 6 bases respectively, with 13 bases between them. This CDR3 contains 13 residues. Germline CDR1 reads SGHRS; CDR2 reads YFSETQ. The CDR3 protein is CASSVAGAPEAFF. The DNA of the CDR3 is TGCGCCAGCAGCGTAGCAGGGGCCCCTGAAGCTTTCTTT.